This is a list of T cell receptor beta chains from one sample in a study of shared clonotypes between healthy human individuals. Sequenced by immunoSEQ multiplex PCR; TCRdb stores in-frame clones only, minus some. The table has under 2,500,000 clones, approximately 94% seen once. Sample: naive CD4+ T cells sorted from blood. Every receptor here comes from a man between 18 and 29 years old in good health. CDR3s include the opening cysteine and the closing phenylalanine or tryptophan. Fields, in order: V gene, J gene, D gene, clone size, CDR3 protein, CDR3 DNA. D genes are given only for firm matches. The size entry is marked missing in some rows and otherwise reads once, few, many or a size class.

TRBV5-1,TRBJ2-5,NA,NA,CASSLALKQENQETQYF,TGCGCCAGCAGCTTGGCCTTAAAACAGGAGAACCAAGAGACCCAGTACTTC
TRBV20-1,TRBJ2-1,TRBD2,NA,CSATASGMQFF,TGCAGTGCTACGGCTAGCGGGATGCAGTTCTTC
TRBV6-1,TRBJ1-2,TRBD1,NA,CASNKGQGNYGYTF,TGTGCCAGCAACAAGGGACAGGGCAACTATGGCTACACCTTC
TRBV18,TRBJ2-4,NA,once,CASSPSGTWGDIQYF,TGTGCCAGCTCACCCTCGGGGACATGGGGAGACATTCAGTACTTC
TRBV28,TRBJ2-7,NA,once,CASSQRFPYEQYF,TGTGCCAGCAGTCAAAGGTTCCCCTACGAGCAGTACTTC
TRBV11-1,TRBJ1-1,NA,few,CASLAYGTGPTEAFF,TGTGCCAGCCTGGCATACGGGACGGGTCCCACTGAAGCTTTCTTT
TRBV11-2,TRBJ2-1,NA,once,CASSAGGEQFF,TGTGCCAGCAGCGCGGGCGGTGAGCAGTTCTTC
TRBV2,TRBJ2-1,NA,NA,CASNYQGSGSNEQFF,TGTGCCAGCAATTATCAGGGGTCGGGTTCCAATGAGCAGTTCTTC
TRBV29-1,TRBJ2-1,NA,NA,CSVDPIYNEQFF,TGCAGCGTTGACCCGATCTACAATGAGCAGTTCTTC
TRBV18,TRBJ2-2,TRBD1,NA,CASSGSETGVRELFF,TGTGCCAGCTCAGGCTCCGAGACAGGGGTCCGGGAGCTGTTTTTT
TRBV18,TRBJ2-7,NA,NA,CASSPREGVPYEQYF,TGTGCCAGCTCACCACGAGAAGGGGTGCCCTACGAGCAGTACTTC
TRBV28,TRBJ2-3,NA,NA,CASSSGSDTQYF,TGTGCCAGCAGTTCGGGGTCAGATACGCAGTATTTT
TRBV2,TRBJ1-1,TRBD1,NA,CASRERDRGYTEAFF,TGTGCCAGCAGAGAGAGGGACAGGGGGTACACTGAAGCTTTCTTT
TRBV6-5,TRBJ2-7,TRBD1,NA,CASYTGGLKNEQYF,TGTGCCAGTTATACAGGGGGCTTAAAGAACGAGCAGTACTTC
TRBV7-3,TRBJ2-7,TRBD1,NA,CASSPNDRAEQYF,TGTGCCAGCAGCCCGAACGACAGGGCCGAGCAGTACTTC
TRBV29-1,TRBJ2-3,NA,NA,CSVEGRLTDTQYF,TGCAGCGTTGAAGGACGGCTGACAGATACGCAGTATTTT
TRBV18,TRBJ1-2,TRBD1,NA,CASSPGTGSNYGYTF,TGTGCCAGCTCACCTGGGACAGGAAGTAACTATGGCTACACCTTC
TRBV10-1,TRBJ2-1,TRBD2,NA,CASSELRLAGGQSYNEQFF,TGCGCCAGCAGTGAACTCCGACTAGCGGGGGGACAATCCTACAATGAGCAGTTCTTC
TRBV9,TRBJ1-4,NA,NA,CASSKDSSNEKLFF,TGTGCCAGCAGCAAAGACAGCTCAAATGAAAAACTGTTTTTT